Listed below are T cell receptor beta chains from one sample, sequenced in a study of type 1 regulatory T cells. TCRdb re-derived calls from the reads in MiXCR, one entry per CDR3 protein. The table records roughly 25,000 distinct CDR3 sequences, roughly two thirds of them present only once. The antigens these receptors bind are not known. Sample: cultured T cells, either the whole culture or a sorted T cell fraction (not recorded which). These receptors came from a human donor in good health. Each CDR3 is given with its conserved first and last residue. D genes are given only for firm matches. Clone size is shown for a subset of rows, as once, few, many or a class of expanded clone.

V	D	length	size	J	CDR3	DNA
TRBV6-1	NA	15	NA	TRBJ1-1	CASSGLGGGNTEAFF	TGTGCCAGCAGTGGCCTGGGGGGGGGAAACACTGAAGCTTTCTTT
TRBV7-2	TRBD1	14	NA	TRBJ2-7	CASSRSGGWDEQYF	TGTGCCAGCAGCAGATCAGGGGGCTGGGACGAGCAGTACTTC
TRBV4-1	TRBD2	16	NA	TRBJ2-7	CASSPSIAGPSYEQYF	TGCGCCAGCAGCCCATCTATAGCGGGGCCTTCCTACGAGCAGTACTTC
TRBV5-1	NA	15	few	TRBJ2-4	CASSAGLVAKNIQYF	TGCGCCAGCAGCGCAGGACTGGTGGCCAAAAACATTCAGTACTTC
TRBV27	NA	13	NA	TRBJ1-2	CASSFGGGYGYTF	TGTGCCAGCAGTTTCGGGGGCGGGTATGGCTACACCTTC
TRBV12-3/TRBV12-4	TRBD1	15	once	TRBJ1-4	CASTPGQGVFEKLFF	TGTGCCAGCACCCCCGGACAGGGGGTTTTTGAAAAACTGTTTTTT
TRBV7-2	NA	18	NA	TRBJ2-7	CASSLYWNTERESYEQYF	TGTGCCAGCAGCCTTTACTGGAACACGGAAAGGGAAAGTTACGAGCAGTACTTC
TRBV27	NA	15	NA	TRBJ1-2	CASSLIPLMGRGYTF	TGTGCCAGCAGTCTAATTCCCCTGATGGGGAGAGGCTACACCTTC
TRBV4-1	TRBD1	17	once	TRBJ1-5	CASSQSRDRGRNQPQHF	TGCGCCAGCAGCCAGTCCCGGGACAGGGGTCGCAATCAGCCCCAGCATTTT
TRBV7-8	NA	16	NA	TRBJ1-2	CASSLFRSWQNYGYTF	TGTGCCAGCAGCTTATTCAGGTCGTGGCAGAACTATGGCTACACCTTC
TRBV20-1	NA	13	NA	TRBJ1-2	CSARDARHYGYTF	TGCAGTGCTAGAGATGCCAGGCACTATGGCTACACCTTC
TRBV12-3/TRBV12-4	TRBD1	14	NA	TRBJ2-7	CASSSRTGAYEQYF	TGTGCCAGCAGTTCCCGGACAGGGGCCTACGAGCAGTACTTC
TRBV4-2	NA	12	NA	TRBJ2-7	CASSQDSAEQYF	TGTGCCAGCAGCCAAGATAGCGCCGAGCAGTACTTC
TRBV7-2	NA	15	NA	TRBJ2-1	CASSLAPETYNEQFF	TGTGCCAGCAGCTTAGCGCCGGAGACCTACAATGAGCAGTTCTTC
TRBV12-3/TRBV12-4	NA	15	NA	TRBJ1-5	CASSLAPPGGQPQHF	TGTGCCAGCAGTTTAGCTCCTCCGGGGGGTCAGCCCCAGCATTTT
TRBV12-3/TRBV12-4	NA	14	NA	TRBJ1-1	CASSPGPERTEAFF	TGTGCCAGCAGTCCAGGCCCGGAGAGGACTGAAGCTTTCTTT
TRBV12-3/TRBV12-4	TRBD1	16	NA	TRBJ1-1	CASSFWAGGGGTEVFF	TGTGCCAGCAGTTTTTGGGCAGGGGGCGGAGGCACTGAAGTTTTCTTT
TRBV11-3	NA	13	NA	TRBJ2-7	CASSLTGTYEQYF	TGTGCCAGCAGCTTAACCGGAACCTACGAGCAGTACTTC
TRBV5-5	NA	15	few	TRBJ1-6	CASSGWPNDLETLHF	TGTGCCAGCAGCGGGTGGCCGAACGACCTAGAAACCCTCCACTTT
TRBV6-2/TRBV6-3	TRBD1	15	NA	TRBJ2-2	CASSRTGQWTGELFF	TGTGCCAGCAGCCGGACAGGGCAATGGACCGGGGAGCTGTTTTTT